This is a list of T cell receptor beta chains from one sample in a study of OX40 agonist ivuxolimab in advanced cancers. This table comes from immunoSEQ multiplex PCR, and its TCRdb copy is limited to in-frame clones, with some not included. The sample has about 45,000 clones; roughly nine tenths are singletons. The sequencing here drew on CD4+ or CD8+ T cells sorted from blood, taken in a trial of the OX40 agonist ivuxolimab. The receptors here all came from an adult with an advanced solid tumor such as melanoma, head and neck, liver or kidney cancer. CDR3s include the opening cysteine and the closing phenylalanine or tryptophan. Each record gives: clone size, J gene, D gene, V gene, CDR3 protein. D genes are given only for firm matches. The size entry is marked missing in some rows and otherwise reads once, few, many or a size class.

>once|TRBJ2-5|-|TRBV19
CASSIDGEDLQYF
>-|TRBJ2-5|-|TRBV7-9
CASSSQGGVQETQYF
>-|TRBJ1-1|-|TRBV25-1
CASSPGGLEAFF
>-|TRBJ1-6|-|TRBV9
CASSVGQSYNSPLHF
>-|TRBJ1-1|-|TRBV27
CASSLRGMNTEAFF
>-|TRBJ2-2|TRBD2|TRBV2
CASRLSAGANTGELFF
>-|TRBJ1-2|-|TRBV2
CAQRDFYGYTF
>once|TRBJ1-2|TRBD1|TRBV5-5
CASSLRTGRDPNYGYTF
>-|TRBJ2-5|-|TRBV19
CASSILAQETQYF
>-|TRBJ2-7|-|TRBV13
CASSHWGRPTSADEQYF
>-|TRBJ2-1|-|TRBV27
CASTLGGAVGEQFF
>-|TRBJ1-3|-|TRBV6-5
CASSYSTGSSGNTIYF
>-|TRBJ2-3|-|TRBV13
CASSLVPAYSTDTQYF
>-|TRBJ2-3|-|TRBV27
CASSFRQAGADTQYF
>-|TRBJ2-7|TRBD2|TRBV9
CASSPTGTSGYEQYF
>-|TRBJ2-5|TRBD1|TRBV9
CASSPRQGKKETQYF
>-|TRBJ2-2|-|TRBV18
CASCDLNTGELFF
>-|TRBJ1-4|-|TRBV6-6
CASEGGLKLFF
>-|TRBJ2-1|-|TRBV10-3
CATSEEGMNEQFF
>once|TRBJ2-7|-|TRBV4-1
CASSQDRDRYYEQYF
>-|TRBJ2-5|-|TRBV10-2
CASRLTGGIQETQYF
>-|TRBJ1-2|-|TRBV19
CASSTLEGLYGYTF
>-|TRBJ1-5|-|TRBV19
CASSPGMVSNQPQHF
>-|TRBJ2-1|-|TRBV20-1
CSALSGEQFF
>-|TRBJ2-2|TRBD2|TRBV10-3
CAISAGGPKNTGELFF
>-|TRBJ1-5|-|TRBV19
CASSIRGGSNQPQHF
>few|TRBJ1-3|-|TRBV9
CASSVGTVVRAGNTIYF
>few|TRBJ1-1|-|TRBV9
CASSAMNTEAFF
>-|TRBJ2-7|-|TRBV29-1
CSVEDRAGPYEQYF
>-|TRBJ1-2|-|TRBV5-6
CASSYGRPRDDYTF
>-|TRBJ1-1|-|TRBV23-1
CASSRGRREAFF
>-|TRBJ2-1|TRBD2|TRBV7-2
CASSSGLALRRLYNEQFF
>once|TRBJ2-5|TRBD2|TRBV5-1
CASSSGTNQETQYF
>-|TRBJ2-5|-|TRBV27
CASSLLASWGTQYF
>-|TRBJ2-7|-|TRBV10-2
CASYEDGNNYEQYF
>-|TRBJ2-5|-|TRBV4-1
CASSQEISVQLTQYF
>-|TRBJ1-2|-|TRBV28
CASSTGTSEAYSYGYTF
>-|TRBJ2-7|TRBD2|TRBV6-1
CASISGNEQYF
>-|TRBJ2-3|TRBD2|TRBV6-4
CATSASGGTDTQYF
>-|TRBJ1-5|TRBD1|TRBV4-1
CASSHLLQGRGQPQHF
>-|TRBJ1-3|-|TRBV28
CASSTYGEEDTIYF
>-|TRBJ1-6|TRBD1|TRBV4-1
CASSHLWTGGGSPLHF
>-|TRBJ2-1|-|TRBV4-1
CASSQDAGTYNEQFF
>-|TRBJ2-5|-|TRBV7-8
CASRGKRTYQETQYF
>once|TRBJ2-7|-|TRBV5-4
CASSLVSGVYEQYF
>-|TRBJ2-7|-|TRBV21-1
CASSKGGLGGVDEQYF
>-|TRBJ2-5|-|TRBV4-1
CASSQITLRTQYF
>once|TRBJ1-4|-|TRBV9
CASSVGNGAEKLFF
>-|TRBJ2-7|-|TRBV4-1
CASSQSKGISEQYF
>few|-|-|TRBV7-9
CASSSGVYEQYF